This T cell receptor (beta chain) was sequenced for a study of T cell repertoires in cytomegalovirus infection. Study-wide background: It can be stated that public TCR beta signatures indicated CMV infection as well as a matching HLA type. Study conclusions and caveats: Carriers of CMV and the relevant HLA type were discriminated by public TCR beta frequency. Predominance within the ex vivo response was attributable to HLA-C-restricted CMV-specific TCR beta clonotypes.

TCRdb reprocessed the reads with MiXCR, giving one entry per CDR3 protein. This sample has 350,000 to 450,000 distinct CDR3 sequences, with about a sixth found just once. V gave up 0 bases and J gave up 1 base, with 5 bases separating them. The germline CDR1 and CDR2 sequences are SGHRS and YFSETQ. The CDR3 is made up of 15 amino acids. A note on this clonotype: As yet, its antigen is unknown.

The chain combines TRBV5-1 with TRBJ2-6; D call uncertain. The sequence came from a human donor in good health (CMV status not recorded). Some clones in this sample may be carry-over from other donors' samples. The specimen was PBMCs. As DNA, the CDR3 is TGCGCCAGCAGCTTGGGGGTGTCTGGGGCCAACGTCCTGACTTTC. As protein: CASSLGVSGANVLTF.